These 12 T cell receptor beta chains originate from one sample sequenced in a study of human T cells and chemical hapten exposure. Each CDR3 protein is one row after TCRdb ran MiXCR on the RACE reads. The repertoire holds fewer than 45,000 distinct CDR3 sequences, with approximately 12% as singletons. The time point is: pre-sensitization, week 0. The treatment: therapeutic diphenylcyclopropenone sensitization with weekly scalp DPC. Unfractionated whole blood yielded total RNA. This specimen was whole blood, taken in connection with sensitization to the hapten diphenylcyclopropenone (DPC). Source of these receptors: a woman in her thirties or forties with alopecia areata. Some clones in this sample may be carry-over from other donors' samples.

V is TRBV3-1 and J is TRBJ2-1, with D possibly being TRBD2 (6 bases). CDR1 is LGHDT and CDR2 is YNNKEL in the germline V gene (reference sequence). The CDR3 is 14 residues long. V lost 1 base to trimming and J lost 11 bases, with 15 bases between them. The CDR3 sequence: CASSQGLEGVQQFF. The CDR3 DNA follows: TGTGCCAGCAGCCAAGGATTGGAGGGCGTCCAGCAGTTCTTC.

The rearrangement links TRBV28 to TRBJ2-4; D gene ambiguous. V lost 2 bases to trimming and J lost 6 bases, with 17 bases between them. In germline, CDR1 is MDHEN, CDR2 SYDVKM. This CDR3 region has 16 residues. The CDR3 coding sequence is TGTGCCAGCAGTTTAGACCGAGTTCCGGGCCCAAACATTCAGTACTTC. This translates into CASSLDRVPGPNIQYF.

This clonotype was recorded many times. The V gene is TRBV7-6, the J gene TRBJ2-7; 10 nucleotides align to TRBD2. This CDR3 is built from 17 residues. The trim removed 1 base at V and 2 bases at J, leaving 8 bases unmatched. Germline CDR1 and CDR2: SGHVS and FNYEAQ. CDR3 in amino acids: CASSLGLAGELPYEQYF. DNA for the CDR3: TGTGCCAGCAGCTTAGGCCTAGCGGGAGAACTTCCCTACGAGCAGTACTTC.

This clonotype is categorized as medium-sized. The chain employs TRBV7-2 and TRBJ2-2; TRBD1 is a possible D gene (6 bases). This CDR3 region has 13 residues. Germline CDR1 SGHTA, CDR2 FQGNSA. The V gene lost 5 bases and the J gene lost 6 bases, with 10 bases spanning the gap. For the CDR3, the DNA is TGTGCCAGCAGCCCAGGGGAGCCCGGGGAGCTGTTTTTT. Translated: CASSPGEPGELFF.

There are many counts of this clonotype. V usage is TRBV5-1 and J usage is TRBJ2-2, with a possible D match to TRBD1 (6 bases). V shed 3 bases and J shed 0 bases, with 18 bases lying between them. CDR1 is SGHRS and CDR2 is YFSETQ in the germline V gene. CDR3 length: 18 amino acids. In DNA form, the CDR3 reads TGCGCCAGCAGCTCCGGACAGCGTTATCTCGCGAACACCGGGGAGCTGTTTTTT. It specifies CASSSGQRYLANTGELFF.

Note on this clonotype: Just one base apart from a much larger clone, this may be a read error. The V call is TRBV28, the J call TRBJ2-1; unclear D gene. The V gene's germline CDR1 is MDHEN and CDR2 SYDVKM. The CDR3 extends over 10 amino acids. V lost 4 bases and J lost 6, with 1 base in between. CDR3 residues: CASSSNEQFF. CDR3 DNA: TGTGCCAGCAGTTCCAATGAGCAGTTCTTC.

This clonotype was recorded many times. The genes are TRBV11-2 and TRBJ2-5; 10 nucleotides match TRBD1. This CDR3 comprises 14 residues. The V segment lost 5 bases and the J segment 7 bases; nucleotides outside the gene matches: 7. CDR1 and CDR2 from the germline V gene are SGHAT and FQNNGV. CDR3 in amino acids: CASSPGTGEGTQYF. CDR3 nucleotide sequence: TGTGCCAGCAGCCCTGGGACAGGGGAAGGGACCCAGTACTTC.

This chain links TRBV10-3 with TRBJ2-2; D is perhaps TRBD2 (6 bases). The germline V gene encodes CDR1 ENHRY and CDR2 SYGVKD. The germline V and J ends were trimmed by 6 bases and 4 bases, with 9 bases remaining between them. The CDR3 is 13 amino acids. CDR3 sequence reads: CAIREGPTGELFF. CDR3 DNA: TGTGCCATCAGGGAGGGTCCCACCGGGGAGCTGTTTTTT.

On this clonotype itself: A much larger clone is a single base away; this may be a read error. V usage is TRBV10-1 and J usage is TRBJ1-1; D call uncertain. V was shortened by 4 bases and J by 3 bases, with 9 bases between the two germline ends. Germline assignment: CDR1 WNHNN and CDR2 SYGVQD (reference sequence). The CDR3 loop spans 13 amino acids. The CDR3 protein is CASSVNKDTEAFF. The CDR3 region has the DNA TGCGCCAGCAGTGTTAACAAAGACACTGAAGCTTTCTTT.

Comments on this clonotype: This may come from a read error, since a much larger clone is one base off. This sequence joins TRBV19 and TRBJ2-6, with TRBD1 as a possible D gene (5 bases). CDR3 length: 15 residues. The V gene's germline CDR1 is LNHDA and CDR2 SQIVND (reference sequence). Trimming removed 6 bases at V and 4 bases at J, with 13 bases between. CDR3 in amino acids: CASRTAGSGANVLTF. As DNA, the CDR3 is TGTGCCAGTAGGACGGCAGGGTCCGGGGCCAACGTCCTGACTTTC.

Of note for this clonotype: A read error may be the cause here, since a much bigger clone is one base away. The gene calls are TRBV7-2 and TRBJ2-2; D remains unclear. The ends were cut back, 2 bases at V and 4 bases at J, with 5 bases in the middle. The CDR3 runs 13 residues. Germline loops: CDR1 SGHTA, CDR2 FQGNSA. Here the CDR3 reads CASSLMSTGELFF. The CDR3 bases are TGTGCCAGCAGCTTAATGAGCACCGGGGAGCTGTTTTTT.

This chain connects TRBV9 to TRBJ2-1; D possibly uses TRBD1 or TRBD2 (6 bases each). The CDR3 length is 13 residues. Trimming took off 3 bases at V and 7 bases at J, with 11 bases between the two ends. CDR1 and CDR2 (germline): SGDLS, YYNGEE. The CDR3 loop reads CASSGEGGNEQFF. CDR3 DNA: TGTGCCAGCAGCGGCGAGGGGGGAAATGAGCAGTTCTTC.